The clone carrying this T cell receptor beta chain was counted at least ten times. Its matching antigen is unknown. These data originate in a study of breast tumors, draining lymph nodes, adjacent tissues. The study, taken as a whole, reports: Data only fit, rather than demonstrated, lymph node origin of most tumor T cells. Data fit most tumor T cells coming from lymph node, expanding in tumor. Tumor repertoires ranked between lymph nodes and nontumor tissue in diversity, with V and J gene preferences.

TCRdb reprocessed the multiplex PCR reads with MiXCR, giving one entry per CDR3 protein. The sample holds about 120,000 distinct CDR3 sequences, about 20% seen once. From germline, CDR1 is SGHVS and CDR2 FQNEAQ. The CDR3 spans 11 residues. Trimming took off 1 base at V and 7 bases at J, with 2 bases between the two ends. Axillary draining lymph nodes of breast cancer patients supplied the node samples. The chain carries TRBV7-8 and TRBJ2-1; no firm D call. The sequence was collected from a female donor with breast cancer. Some clones in this sample may be carry-over from other donors' samples. Input material: axillary lymph node tissue. Written as DNA, the CDR3 is TGTGCCAGCAGCTTAGTTAATGAGCAGTTCTTC. Translation: CASSLVNEQFF.